This T cell receptor (beta chain) was retrieved from a study of Graves' ophthalmopathy and Graves' hyperthyroidism. RNA transcripts served as template for amplifying TCR beta CDR3 sequences. Second-round multiplex PCR came after a first-round RT-PCR that employed HTBI primers. TCRdb reprocessed the multiplex PCR reads via MiXCR and lists one record per CDR3 protein. Seen here are 650,000 to 900,000 distinct CDR3 sequences, around 40% observed once, and the top ten hold about 40%. Notes on this clonotype: Its matching antigen is unknown.

Pregnancy or lactation, uncontrolled infections and other autoimmune diseases were grounds for excluding patients. Study-wide points: Discrimination between ophthalmopathy and stable hyperthyroidism by a 13-signature model showed 85% to 90% sensitivity and roughly 81% specificity. Blood also harbored most expanded thyroid clonotypes above 0.001 frequency.

V was pared by 6 bases and J by 1 base, with 8 bases of the junction left unmatched. The CDR3 consists of 15 residues. Germline V lookup: CDR1 MNHNS, CDR2 SASEGT. The gene calls are TRBV6-1 and TRBJ2-5; 7 positions match TRBD2. This clonotype was sampled from an adult man with Graves' ophthalmopathy. Material for sequencing was peripheral blood. CDR3 protein: CASSTGGGTQETQYF. DNA of the CDR3: TGTGCCAGCAGCACTGGCGGGGGAACCCAAGAGACCCAGTACTTC.